The 3 T cell receptor beta chains in this list originate from one sample, sequenced in a study of beta chain features in type 1 diabetes. TCRB transcripts that were expressed got sequenced, as all of the isolated RNA had been reverse transcribed. The table came from immunoSEQ multiplex PCR; TCRdb's copy has only in-frame clones and leaves some out. Here the sample spans 250,000 to 300,000 clones, about 7.8% being singletons. Sequenced sample: central memory CD4+ T cells from blood. These receptor sequences come from a woman younger than 35 in good health.

The CDR3 DNA is TGTGCCAGCAGCCCGACAGGCATCCTCGCTGGAAACACCATATATTTT. Its translation: CASSPTGILAGNTIYF. The chain couples TRBV11-1 to TRBJ1-3; maybe TRBD1 (6 bases). The CDR3 totals 16 residues. In germline, CDR1 is SGHAT, CDR2 FQDESV (reference sequence). V gave up 5 bases and J gave up 2 bases, with 16 bases separating them.

CDR3 loop: CASRSSLPPPGQGFEQRTGELFF. The CDR3 bases are TGTGCCAGTCGTTCATCCCTCCCCCCCCCGGGACAGGGGTTCGAGCAACGTACCGGGGAGCTGTTTTTT. This rearrangement joins TRBV2 to TRBJ2-2; 10 positions agree with TRBD1. V lost 9 bases, J lost 5 bases, and 33 bases stayed unmatched. The CDR3 has 23 residues. Germline values: CDR1 SNHLY, CDR2 FYNNEI.

The chain carries TRBV7-9 and TRBJ2-5, with D possibly being TRBD2 (6 bases). The germline V and J ends were trimmed by 1 base and 1 base, with 16 bases remaining between them. CDR1 SEHNR and CDR2 FQNEAQ come from the germline V gene (reference sequence). The CDR3 extends over 17 amino acids. CDR3: CASSLGRGSVAQETQYF. CDR3 in DNA: TGTGCCAGCAGCTTAGGGAGGGGATCGGTGGCCCAAGAGACCCAGTACTTC.